The 23 T cell receptor beta chains reported below all come from one sample, sequenced in a study of blood T cell repertoires in COVID-19. Only in-frame clones appear in the TCRdb table, and some are missing; sequencing was by immunoSEQ multiplex PCR. The data hold under 200,000 clones, with approximately 90% observed a single time. Sequenced sample: peripheral blood. The receptor source for this set is a man between 18 and 35 years old with acute or convalescent COVID-19.

The chain links TRBV5-6 to TRBJ1-1; 7 bases match TRBD1. The CDR3 runs 14 residues. Germline trimming cut 2 bases from V and 1 base from J; bases unmatched to any gene: 2. CDR1 is SGHDT, CDR2 YYEEEE, per germline. The CDR3 protein is CASSLQGRNTEAFF. The DNA for the CDR3 is TGTGCCAGCAGCTTACAGGGGCGGAACACTGAAGCTTTCTTT.

CDR3 coding DNA: TGTGCCAGCAGCCGCGACAGGGGGCATAATGAGCAGTTCTTC. Its translation: CASSRDRGHNEQFF. The chain combines TRBV5-4 with TRBJ2-1; 10 bases align to TRBD1. This CDR3 comprises 14 residues. V gave up 4 bases and J gave up 7 bases; unmatched junction bases: 5. Looked up from germline, CDR1 is SGHNT and CDR2 is YYREEE (reference sequence). Full variable domain (outside the CDR3, taken from reference TRBV5-4 and TRBJ2-1): ETGVTQSPTHLIKTRGQQVTLRCSSQSGHNTVSWYQQALGQGPQFIFQYYREEENGRGNFPPRFSGLQFPNYSSELNVNALELDDSALYLCASSRDRGHNEQFFGPGTRLTVL.

The V gene is TRBV7-2, the J gene TRBJ2-7; 9 positions match TRBD1. CDR1 is SGHTA and CDR2 is FQGNSA in the germline V gene. V gave up 3 bases and J gave up 2 bases; unmatched junction bases: 5. The CDR3 totals 15 residues. Here the CDR3 DNA reads TGTGCCAGCAGCTTTGGGGACAGGGACACCTACGAGCAGTACTTC. It translates to CASSFGDRDTYEQYF.

The V gene is TRBV10-2, the J gene TRBJ2-1; 12 bases align to TRBD2. The junction had 7 bases not matched to a gene; V was cut back by 7 bases and J by 9 bases. The CDR3 is 14 amino acids. CDR1 is WSHSY and CDR2 is SAAADI in the germline V gene. CDR3 nucleotides: TGCGCCAGCATTGAACTAGCGGGGGGTAGTGAGCAGTTCTTC. Protein: CASIELAGGSEQFF.

V and J are TRBV11-2 and TRBJ2-7, with 12 bases aligning to TRBD2. Germline assignment: CDR1 SGHAT and CDR2 FQNNGV. The V gene end was trimmed by 5 bases and the J gene end by 0 bases; junction bases not matched to a gene: 2. The length of the CDR3 is 15 residues. The CDR3 spells CASSPTSGSSYEQYF. The CDR3 coding sequence is TGTGCCAGCAGCCCGACTAGCGGGAGCTCCTACGAGCAGTACTTC. Using reference TRBV11-2 and TRBJ2-7 for the parts outside the CDR3, the full variable domain is EAGVAQSPRYKIIEKRQSVAFWCNPISGHATLYWYQQILGQGPKLLIQFQNNGVVDDSQLPKDRFSAERLKGVDSTLKIQPAKLEDSAVYLCASSPTSGSSYEQYFGPGTRLTVT.

The chain uses TRBV12-3 or TRBV12-4 and TRBJ1-2; D gene ambiguous. The CDR3 is 13 residues long. V dropped 1 base and J dropped 6 bases, with 9 bases sitting between them. Written as DNA, the CDR3 is TGTGCCAGCAGTTTAGGCGGAGGTCATGGCTACACCTTC. This gives the protein CASSLGGGHGYTF.

The chain uses TRBV19 and TRBJ2-1, with 10 bases that match TRBD1. J was trimmed by 7 bases and V by 1 base; bases with no gene match: 7. CDR3 length equals 16 residues. The germline V gene has CDR1 LNHDA and CDR2 SQIVND (reference sequence). The CDR3: CASSIVRTGGGNEQFF. DNA for the CDR3: TGTGCCAGTAGTATAGTTAGGACAGGGGGTGGTAATGAGCAGTTCTTC.

The CDR3 sequence is CASSMGGESSRGYTF. The DNA of the CDR3 is TGTGCCAGTAGTATGGGAGGGGAAAGTTCTCGTGGCTACACCTTC. The rearrangement uses TRBV19 and TRBJ1-2, with TRBD1 as a possible D gene (5 bases). V lost 3 bases, J lost 7 bases, and 18 bases lay in between. This CDR3 spans 15 amino acids. CDR1 and CDR2 from the germline V gene are LNHDA and SQIVND (reference sequence).

This clone was counted a single time. The rearrangement links TRBV3-1 (or the pseudogene TRBV3-2) to TRBJ2-5; 11 bases line up with TRBD1. V lost 4 bases and J lost 5; bases outside the gene matches: 6. The length of the CDR3 is 15 residues. In germline, CDR1 is LGHDT, CDR2 YNNKEL (reference sequence). The CDR3: CASSPWTGGRETQYF. DNA of the CDR3: TGTGCCAGCAGCCCTTGGACAGGGGGCAGGGAGACCCAGTACTTC.

This chain joins TRBV10-3 and TRBJ1-2; TRBD1 might be the D (5 bases). Per the germline V gene, CDR1 is ENHRY and CDR2 is SYGVKD. V was cut by 5 bases and J by 6 bases, with 10 bases left in between. This CDR3 has 12 amino acids. CDR3 DNA: TGTGCCATCAGTTGGGGGGGAAATGGCTACACCTTC. Protein sequence: CAISWGGNGYTF.

The chain couples TRBV9 to TRBJ1-1, with 8 bases identical to TRBD1. The V gene end was trimmed by 3 bases and the J gene end by 1 base; junction bases not matched to a gene: 8. The CDR3 covers 16 residues. Germline assignment: CDR1 SGDLS and CDR2 YYNGEE. The CDR3 is CASSAPQGAKNTEAFF. In DNA form, the CDR3 reads TGTGCCAGCAGCGCACCTCAGGGGGCTAAGAACACTGAAGCTTTCTTT.

The chain is built from TRBV2 and TRBJ1-2; TRBD1 matches 12 bases. Germline-derived CDR1 and CDR2 are SNHLY and FYNNEI. With 9 bases clipped from V and 0 bases from J, the junction kept 14 bases outside the gene matches. This CDR3 has 18 amino acids. This chain's CDR3 is CASLTSGTGGSPNYGYTF. In DNA form, the CDR3 reads TGTGCCAGTCTCACCTCCGGGACAGGGGGCTCTCCTAACTATGGCTACACCTTC.

This chain links TRBV14 with TRBJ2-3; 9 bases map to TRBD1. V shed 4 bases, J shed 0 bases, and the junction held 2 bases outside the gene matches. The length of the CDR3 is 15 residues. Germline assignment: CDR1 SGHDN and CDR2 FVKESK. This chain's CDR3 is CASSPGQGSTDTQYF. The CDR3 DNA reads as TGTGCCAGCAGCCCGGGACAGGGTAGCACAGATACGCAGTATTTT.

The chain employs TRBV4-2 and TRBJ1-6; D might be TRBD1 (6 bases). CDR3 size: 16 residues. V was cut by 0 bases and J by 9 bases, with 15 bases left in between. Germline loops: CDR1 LGHNA, CDR2 YNFKEQ. CDR3 loop: CASSQDGPGVGSPLHF. In DNA, the CDR3 is TGTGCCAGCAGCCAAGATGGCCCAGGGGTTGGTTCACCCCTCCACTTT.

The rearrangement links TRBV5-5 to TRBJ1-3, with TRBD1 matching over 8 bases. The germline V gene encodes CDR1 SGHKS and CDR2 YYEKEE (reference sequence). Unmatched junction bases numbered 7, after V lost 1 base and J lost 1 base. The CDR3 is 17 residues long. The CDR3 region is CASSLLGQVLSGNTIYF. The CDR3 region has the DNA TGTGCCAGCAGCTTGTTGGGACAGGTCCTTTCTGGAAACACCATATATTTT.

The chain uses TRBV9 and TRBJ2-3; D not certain. Germline lookup yields CDR1 SGDLS and CDR2 YYNGEE. V lost 4 bases and J 5 bases, leaving 5 bases between the germline ends. This CDR3 has 11 amino acids. CDR3: CASSSGDTQYF. The CDR3 region has the DNA TGTGCCAGCAGCTCCGGAGATACGCAGTATTTT.

The chain links TRBV2 to TRBJ1-1, with D uncertain. Germline CDR1 SNHLY, CDR2 FYNNEI. The V end was cut by 11 bases, the J end by 7 bases, with 5 bases between. The length of the CDR3 is 8 residues. The CDR3 nucleotides are TGTGCCGCCTATGAAGCTTTCTTT. It translates to CAAYEAFF. Combining the CDR3 with reference TRBV2 and TRBJ1-1 gives the whole variable domain EPEVTQTPSHQVTQMGQEVILRCVPISNHLYFYWYRQILGQKVEFLVSFYNNEISEKSEIFDDQFSVERPDGSNFTLKIRSTKLEDSAMYFCAAYEAFFGQGTRLTVV.

The rearrangement joins TRBV6-6 to TRBJ1-2; 10 bases match TRBD1. The CDR3 length is 15 residues. CDR1 and CDR2 from the germline V gene are MNHNY and SVGAGI (reference sequence). With V trimmed by 5 bases and J by 4 bases, 7 bases remained unmatched. CDR3 loop: CASSPGTGVGYGYTF. The CDR3 DNA reads TGTGCCAGCAGTCCCGGGACAGGGGTTGGCTATGGCTACACCTTC.

The chain couples TRBV9 to TRBJ1-4; tentatively, D is TRBD1 (6 bases). Germline assignment: CDR1 SGDLS and CDR2 YYNGEE. CDR3 size: 15 residues. V was trimmed by 2 bases and J by 6 bases, leaving 14 bases between them. For the CDR3, the DNA is TGTGCCAGCAGCGTTTCCGGCAGGGGTGATGAAAAACTGTTTTTT. This translates into CASSVSGRGDEKLFF.

The V and J genes are TRBV4-2 and TRBJ1-4; 7 nucleotides match TRBD1. V lost 0 bases, J lost 4 bases, and 5 bases stayed unmatched. The V gene's germline CDR1 is LGHNA and CDR2 YNFKEQ. The CDR3 extends over 16 amino acids. The DNA of the CDR3 is TGTGCCAGCAGCCAAGATGAGGACAGGTTTAATGAAAAACTGTTTTTT. Encoded protein: CASSQDEDRFNEKLFF.

V is TRBV27 and J is TRBJ1-2; 7 bases match TRBD1. After removal of 5 bases from V and 3 bases from J, the junction contained 3 bases not matched to a gene. The CDR3 is made up of 13 amino acids. Germline V gives CDR1 MNHEY, CDR2 SMNVEV (reference sequence). The CDR3 region is CASSLGTDYGYTF. The CDR3 DNA sequence: TGTGCCAGCAGTCTCGGGACAGACTATGGCTACACCTTC.

The chain is built from TRBV5-1 and TRBJ1-2, with a tentative D call TRBD1 (5 bases). V was shortened by 4 bases and J by 7 bases, with 20 bases between the two germline ends. This CDR3 spans 15 amino acids. The germline gives CDR1 SGHRS, CDR2 YFSETQ. Written as DNA, the CDR3 is TGCGCCAGCAGCCGCGACGCGGGAGGGGTGGGTGGCTACACCTTC. Amino acid sequence: CASSRDAGGVGGYTF.

J is TRBJ2-2 and V is TRBV2; a possible D gene is TRBD1 (6 bases). This CDR3 contains 14 residues. The germline V gene encodes CDR1 SNHLY and CDR2 FYNNEI. With 6 bases removed from V and 6 bases from J, the gap between germline ends came to 14 bases. The CDR3 DNA sequence: TGTGCCAGCAGGGGGGCCCAGGGTTCCGGGGAGCTGTTTTTT. This codes for CASRGAQGSGELFF.